This T cell receptor (beta chain) was sequenced during a study of T cell responses to AZD1222 COVID-19 vaccine. Some clones are missing from TCRdb's copy, which holds only in-frame ones; the method was immunoSEQ multiplex PCR. The table records roughly 110,000 clones, 87% of them present only once. Germline lookup yields CDR1 SGHRS and CDR2 YFSETQ. This CDR3 spans 16 amino acids. V was clipped by 1 base and J by 2 bases, with 14 bases between them. The specimen comprised peripheral blood, sampled 28 days after the second AZD1222 dose. This chain connects TRBV5-1 to TRBJ2-3; D is ambiguous. The sequence came from an adult who received the AZD1222 COVID-19 vaccine. CDR3 region: CASSLLLGQSTDTQYF. Here the CDR3 DNA reads TGCGCCAGCAGCTTGCTATTGGGCCAATCCACAGATACGCAGTATTTT.